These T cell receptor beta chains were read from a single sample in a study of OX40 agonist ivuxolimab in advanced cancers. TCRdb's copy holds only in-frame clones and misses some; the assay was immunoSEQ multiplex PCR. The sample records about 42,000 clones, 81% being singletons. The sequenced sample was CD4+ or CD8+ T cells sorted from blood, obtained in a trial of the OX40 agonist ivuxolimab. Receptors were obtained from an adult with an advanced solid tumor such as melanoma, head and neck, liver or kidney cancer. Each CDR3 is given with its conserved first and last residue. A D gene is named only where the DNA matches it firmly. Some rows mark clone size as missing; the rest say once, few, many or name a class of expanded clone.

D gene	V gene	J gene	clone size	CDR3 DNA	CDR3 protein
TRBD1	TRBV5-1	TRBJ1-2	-	TGCGCCAGCAGCTTGCAGGGGGGGCAATATGGCTACACCTTC	CASSLQGGQYGYTF
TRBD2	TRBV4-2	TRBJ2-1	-	TGTGCCAGCAGCCGGGCGGGACTAGCGGGAGATATTTCCTACAATGAGCAGTTCTTC	CASSRAGLAGDISYNEQFF
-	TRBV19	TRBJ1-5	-	TGTGCCAGTACCCCGTGGAGTAATAGCAATCAGCCCCAGCATTTT	CASTPWSNSNQPQHF
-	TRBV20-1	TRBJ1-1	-	TGCAGTGCTCCAGTCCCCTCTGGAGCTTTCTTT	CSAPVPSGAFF
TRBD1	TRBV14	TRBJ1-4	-	TGTGCCAGCAGCCAAGATCTCGGGGTCAAGGGGGCTGGTGAAAAACTGTTTTTT	CASSQDLGVKGAGEKLFF
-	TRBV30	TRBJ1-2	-	TGTGCCTGGAAAGGTTCTAACTATGGCTACACCTTC	CAWKGSNYGYTF
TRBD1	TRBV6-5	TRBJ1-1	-	TGTGCCAGCAGCTCGACGGGACAGGGAGAAGCTTTCTTT	CASSSTGQGEAFF
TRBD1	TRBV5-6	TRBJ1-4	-	TGTGCCAGCAGCTCTATGGACAGGCGCGAAAAACTGTTTTTT	CASSSMDRREKLFF
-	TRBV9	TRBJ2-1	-	TGTGCCAGCAGCCCCAGAATAAACTACAATGAGCAGTTCTTC	CASSPRINYNEQFF
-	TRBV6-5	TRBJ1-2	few	TGTGCCAGCAGTTATTCAGGCACAGGGTCGTATGGCTACACCTTC	CASSYSGTGSYGYTF
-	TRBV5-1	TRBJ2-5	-	TGCGCCAGCAGCTTCAACGGGATCGGGTACCAAGAGACCCAGTACTTC	CASSFNGIGYQETQYF
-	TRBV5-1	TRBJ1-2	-	TGCGCCAGCAGCTTGGGGCAGGGCAATTTCGATGGCTACACCTTC	CASSLGQGNFDGYTF
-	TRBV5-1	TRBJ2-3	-	TGCGCCAGCAGCTCCTCACCCACAGATACGCAGTATTTT	CASSSSPTDTQYF
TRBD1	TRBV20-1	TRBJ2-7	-	TGCAGTCCGGGGACAGGTTACGAGCAGTACTTC	CSPGTGYEQYF
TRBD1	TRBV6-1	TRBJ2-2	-	TGTGCCAGCAGGTGGGGACAGGGGCTCACCGGGGAGCTGTTTTTT	CASRWGQGLTGELFF
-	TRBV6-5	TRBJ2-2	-	TGTGCCAGCAGTTTTAACACCGGGGAGCTGTTTTTT	CASSFNTGELFF
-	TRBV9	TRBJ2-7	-	TGTGCCAGCAGCGTAGGGGCAGGGGAATACTACGAGCAGTACTTC	CASSVGAGEYYEQYF
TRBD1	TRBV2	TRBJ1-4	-	TGTGCCAGCAGTGAAACAGGGGACAAACTGTTTTTT	CASSETGDKLFF
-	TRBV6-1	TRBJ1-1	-	TGTGCCAGCAGTGAATACAGTGGGACTGAAGCTTTCTTT	CASSEYSGTEAFF
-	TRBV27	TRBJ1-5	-	TGTGCCAGCAGTGCAGGGCGGGTTCAGCCCCAGCATTTT	CASSAGRVQPQHF
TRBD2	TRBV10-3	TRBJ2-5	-	TGTGCCATCAGCTCAGGACTAGCGGGAGTAGAGACCCAGTACTTC	CAISSGLAGVETQYF
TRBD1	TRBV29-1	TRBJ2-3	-	TGCAGCGTTGACGACAGGGCGGTAGATACGCAGTATTTT	CSVDDRAVDTQYF
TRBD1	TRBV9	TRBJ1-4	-	TGTGCCAGCAGCGCAACCGGGACAGGAGGGGAAAAACTGTTTTTT	CASSATGTGGEKLFF
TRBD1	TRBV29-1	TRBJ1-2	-	TGCAGCGTCTCTCCGGGGACAGCTAACTATGGCTACACCTTC	CSVSPGTANYGYTF
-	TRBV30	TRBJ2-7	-	TGTGCCTGGAGTGTAACCGAGAGGGAGCAGTACTTC	CAWSVTEREQYF
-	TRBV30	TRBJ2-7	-	TGTGCCTGGAGTGTAGGCTACTACGAGCAGTACTTC	CAWSVGYYEQYF
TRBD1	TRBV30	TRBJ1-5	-	TGTGCCTGGAGTGTAGGGCGGACAGGGTTCAATCAGCCCCAGCATTTT	CAWSVGRTGFNQPQHF
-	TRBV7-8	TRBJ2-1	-	TGTGCCAGCAGCTTAGCTGGGGGGTGGTCCTACAATGAGCAGTTCTTC	CASSLAGGWSYNEQFF
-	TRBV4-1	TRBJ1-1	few	TGCGCCAGCAGCCAAGAAACGAGGAACACTGAAGCTTTCTTT	CASSQETRNTEAFF
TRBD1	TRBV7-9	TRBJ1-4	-	TGTGCCAGCGGTTCCCGGGACAGGGATGAAAAACTGTTTTTT	CASGSRDRDEKLFF
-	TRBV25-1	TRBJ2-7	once	TGTGCCAGCAGCCTAGGGGGGGAGTGGGGTCACGAGCAGTACTTC	CASSLGGEWGHEQYF
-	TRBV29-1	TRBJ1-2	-	TGCAGCGTTCGACAGGTTGACGGCTACACCTTC	CSVRQVDGYTF
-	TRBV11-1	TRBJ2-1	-	TGTGCCAGCAGCTTCACACAGGGATATGAGCAGTTCTTC	CASSFTQGYEQFF
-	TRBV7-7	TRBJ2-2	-	TGTGCCAGCAGCCCCGACACAGGGATGATCGGGGAGCTGTTTTTT	CASSPDTGMIGELFF
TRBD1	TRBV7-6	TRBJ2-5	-	TGTGCCAGCAGCTTAGCGTCGCAGGGGGCAGGGGAGACCCAGTACTTC	CASSLASQGAGETQYF
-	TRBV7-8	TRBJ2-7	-	TGTGCCAGCAGCTTAAGACCGGGCCCCTACGAGCAGTACTTC	CASSLRPGPYEQYF
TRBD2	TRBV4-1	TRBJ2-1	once	TGCGCCAGCAGGGCGGGGGTCGGTGAGCAGTTCTTC	CASRAGVGEQFF
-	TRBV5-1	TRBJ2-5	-	TGCGCCAGCAGAAGGGAGTACCAAGAGACCCAGTACTTC	CASRREYQETQYF
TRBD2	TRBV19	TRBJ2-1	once	TGTGCCAGTAGTCCTGGACTAGCGGGGGTGGTAGGGCACAATGAGCAGTTCTTC	CASSPGLAGVVGHNEQFF
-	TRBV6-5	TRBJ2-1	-	TGTGCCAGCAGTTACCAAAAGAGCGGTCTGGTTCGGTTCTTC	CASSYQKSGLVRFF
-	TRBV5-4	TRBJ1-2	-	TGTGCCAGCAGCTTGGGAGGTGCCACCCCTGTTTCCGGCTACACCTTC	CASSLGGATPVSGYTF
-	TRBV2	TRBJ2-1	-	TGTGCCAGCAGTGACAGGGGTGAGCAGTTCTTC	CASSDRGEQFF
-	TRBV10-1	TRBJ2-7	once	TGCGCCAGCAGACTCGAGAGGGCCTACGAGCAGTACTTC	CASRLERAYEQYF
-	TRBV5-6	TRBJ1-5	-	TGTGCCAGCAGCTTTGTAGATCAGCCCCAGCATTTT	CASSFVDQPQHF
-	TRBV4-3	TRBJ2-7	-	TGCGCCAGCAGCCAAGACAGACCGACTTCCTACGAGCAGTACTTC	CASSQDRPTSYEQYF
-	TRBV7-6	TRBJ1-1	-	TGTGCCAGCAGCCGGGGAGCGGCCGGGGCGAACACTGAAGCTTTCTTT	CASSRGAAGANTEAFF
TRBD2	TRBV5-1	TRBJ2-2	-	TGCGCCAGCAGTGGGGGAGGGAGCACCGGGGAGCTGTTTTTT	CASSGGGSTGELFF
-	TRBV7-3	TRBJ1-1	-	TGTGCCAGCAGCTTACATCCTGGGAACACTGAAGCTTTCTTT	CASSLHPGNTEAFF